This entry lists 26 T cell receptor beta chains sequenced from one sample in a study of blood T cell repertoires in COVID-19. The repertoire was sequenced with immunoSEQ multiplex PCR; TCRdb's copy has only in-frame clones and lacks some. The sample shows tens of thousands of clones, roughly 84% of them seen only once. The specimen was peripheral blood. These receptors were obtained from a woman between 65 and 79 years old in a cohort sampled during active COVID-19.

The chain has TRBV24-1 and TRBJ1-2, with a tentative D call TRBD1 (5 bases). The ends were cut back, 6 bases at V and 8 bases at J, with 15 bases in the middle. This CDR3 contains 13 residues. Germline CDR1 reads KGHDR; CDR2 reads SFDVKD. The CDR3 loop is CATSSPGPDGYTF. The CDR3 DNA reads TGTGCCACCAGTTCCCCAGGGCCTGACGGCTACACCTTC.

CDR3 residues: CASSREGGHYGYTF. The CDR3 bases are TGTGCCAGCAGCCGGGAGGGGGGCCACTATGGCTACACCTTC. This chain links TRBV3-1 (or the pseudogene TRBV3-2) with TRBJ1-2; D might be TRBD1 (6 bases). The CDR3 spans 14 residues. CDR1 is LGHDT and CDR2 is YNNKEL in the germline V gene (reference sequence). Trimming shortened V by 4 bases and J by 3 bases, and 12 bases separated the two germline ends.

The chain employs TRBV28 and TRBJ1-2; D unclear. The germline V gene encodes CDR1 MDHEN and CDR2 SYDVKM. CDR3 length: 13 residues. V gave up 8 bases and J gave up 8 bases, with 18 bases separating them. CDR3 sequence reads: CASYLSGSGGYTF. CDR3 bases: TGTGCCAGCTACTTGTCGGGCTCGGGGGGCTACACCTTC.

The chain joins TRBV6-2 or TRBV6-3 to TRBJ1-6; 8 bases align to TRBD1. CDR1 and CDR2 from the germline V gene are MNHEY and SVGEGT. V lost 2 bases, J lost 8 bases, and 5 bases stayed unmatched. There are 15 residues in the CDR3. The CDR3 DNA follows: TGTGCCAGCAGTTACCGTCCAGGGGGCGATTCACCCCTCCACTTT. As protein: CASSYRPGGDSPLHF.

The V call is TRBV5-4, the J call TRBJ2-3, with TRBD2 as a possible D gene (6 bases). Germline values: CDR1 SGHNT, CDR2 YYREEE (reference sequence). This CDR3 spans 16 amino acids. V shed 7 bases and J shed 0 bases, with 18 bases lying between them. CDR3 sequence: CASQSTGARSTDTQYF. The CDR3 DNA reads TGTGCCAGCCAGTCGACGGGAGCAAGAAGCACAGATACGCAGTATTTT.

The gene calls are TRBV20-1 and TRBJ1-1, with D maybe TRBD1 (5 bases). The V gene lost 6 bases and the J gene lost 1 base, with 6 bases spanning the gap. CDR3 length: 11 amino acids. CDR1 and CDR2 from the germline V gene are DFQATT and SNEGSKA (reference sequence). The CDR3 bases are TGCAGTGCCGGGGGGAACACTGAAGCTTTCTTT. Amino acids: CSAGGNTEAFF.

The rearrangement joins TRBV2 to TRBJ2-1, with TRBD2 identical over 9 bases. This CDR3 comprises 17 residues. The germline V gene encodes CDR1 SNHLY and CDR2 FYNNEI. The V segment lost 8 bases and the J segment 1 base; nucleotides outside the gene matches: 12. The chain's CDR3 is CASSFRLAGDSYNEQFF. CDR3 coding DNA: TGTGCCAGCTCCTTTCGATTAGCGGGAGATTCCTACAATGAGCAGTTCTTC.

The V and J genes are TRBV5-1 and TRBJ1-1; 9 nucleotides line up with TRBD1. The V and J ends lost 3 bases and 4 bases, in that order; junction bases with no gene match: 4. The germline CDR1 and CDR2 sequences are SGHRS and YFSETQ. The CDR3 is 14 residues long. The CDR3 sequence is CASSSKTGGTEAFF. CDR3 DNA: TGCGCCAGCAGCTCAAAGACAGGGGGCACTGAAGCTTTCTTT.

The V call is TRBV18, the J call TRBJ2-3; D perhaps matches TRBD2 (6 bases). Germline V gene sequence: CDR1 KGHSH, CDR2 LQKENI. This CDR3 comprises 13 residues. The V and J ends lost 5 bases and 4 bases respectively, with 10 bases between them. The CDR3 DNA reads as TGTGCCAGCTCAGTAGCGGTTGCAGATACGCAGTATTTT. It is translated as CASSVAVADTQYF. Full variable domain (remainder filled in from reference TRBV18 and TRBJ2-3): NAGVMQNPRHLVRRRGQEARLRCSPMKGHSHVYWYRQLPEEGLKFMVYLQKENIIDESGMPKERFSAEFPKEGPSILRIQQVVRGDSAAYFCASSVAVADTQYFGPGTRLTVL.

This chain joins TRBV6-6 and TRBJ2-2; 7 bases fit TRBD1. There are 16 residues in the CDR3. J lost 7 bases, V lost 5 bases, and 13 bases had no gene match. Germline V gene sequence: CDR1 MNHNY, CDR2 SVGAGI (reference sequence). This CDR3 is CASSGSATGWIGELFF. The DNA for the CDR3 is TGTGCCAGCAGTGGGTCCGCGACAGGGTGGATCGGGGAGCTGTTTTTT.

The rearrangement joins TRBV28 to TRBJ2-7, with 8 bases that match TRBD2. The CDR3 contains 15 residues. Germline trimming cut 3 bases from V and 5 bases from J; bases unmatched to any gene: 9. Germline CDR1 is MDHEN and CDR2 is SYDVKM. CDR3 region: CASSFPGGRRDEQYF. CDR3 nucleotides: TGTGCCAGCAGTTTCCCGGGGGGGAGAAGGGACGAGCAGTACTTC.

V is TRBV28 and J is TRBJ1-2, with 10 nucleotides matching TRBD1. Germline CDR1 is MDHEN and CDR2 is SYDVKM. This CDR3 has 14 residues. The trim removed 10 bases at V and 4 bases at J, leaving 9 bases unmatched. The CDR3 region has the DNA TGTGCCACGCGGCGACAGGGGGCAACCTATGGCTACACCTTC. Translated, it gives CATRRQGATYGYTF.

The chain has TRBV3-1 (or the pseudogene TRBV3-2) and TRBJ1-2; TRBD1 aligns across 9 bases. The CDR3 extends over 15 amino acids. V trimming: 3 bases; J trimming: 6 bases; junction bases outside the gene matches: 8. The germline V gene has CDR1 LGHDT and CDR2 YNNKEL (reference sequence). As DNA, the CDR3 is TGTGCCAGCAGCCATGACCGGGACAGGGACCATGGCTACACCTTC. Translation gives CASSHDRDRDHGYTF.

This chain joins TRBV28 and TRBJ1-2, with a tentative D call TRBD1 (6 bases). The V gene lost 5 bases and the J gene lost 4 bases, with 17 bases spanning the gap. The germline V gene has CDR1 MDHEN and CDR2 SYDVKM. This CDR3 has 15 residues. The CDR3 reads CASSRPGQRSYGYTF. The CDR3 region has the DNA TGTGCCAGCAGTCGCCCCGGACAGAGGTCCTATGGCTACACCTTC.

This chain connects TRBV28 to TRBJ2-2, with 7 bases aligning to TRBD1. The CDR3 extends over 15 amino acids. J was trimmed by 1 base and V by 6 bases; bases with no gene match: 5. The germline V gene encodes CDR1 MDHEN and CDR2 SYDVKM. The CDR3 region has the DNA TGTGCCAGCAGGAGGCAGGGGGTGAACACCGGGGAGCTGTTTTTT. Translation gives CASRRQGVNTGELFF.

This sequence joins TRBV28 and TRBJ1-2, with D tentatively TRBD1 (6 bases). The CDR3 runs 14 residues. V was clipped by 5 bases and J by 6 bases, with 16 bases between them. Germline V gene lookup returns CDR1 MDHEN and CDR2 SYDVKM. CDR3 amino acids: CASSAGAGENGYTF. The CDR3, as DNA: TGTGCCAGCAGTGCCGGGGCAGGGGAGAATGGCTACACCTTC.

This clone was picked up a small number of times. The rearrangement links TRBV10-1 to TRBJ2-2, with TRBD2 identical over 13 bases. V lost 8 bases, J lost 5 bases, and 5 bases stayed unmatched. In germline, CDR1 is WNHNN, CDR2 SYGVQD (reference sequence). This CDR3 has 15 amino acids. The CDR3, as DNA: TGCGCCAGCTCCCCGGGACTAGCGGGGACCGGGGAGCTGTTTTTT. The encoded protein is CASSPGLAGTGELFF.

This sequence joins TRBV6-6 and TRBJ2-7, with 7 bases matching TRBD2. From germline, CDR1 is MNHNY and CDR2 SVGAGI (reference sequence). V shed 4 bases and J 4 bases; nucleotides not matched to a gene: 10. This CDR3 region has 15 residues. The CDR3 DNA reads TGTGCCAGCAGTTCTAACGCGGGAGTTTCATACGAGCAGTACTTC. Its protein product is CASSSNAGVSYEQYF.

This clone has only a few counts. This rearrangement joins TRBV4-3 to TRBJ2-3; TRBD2 aligns across 9 bases. Germline trimming cut 2 bases from V and 4 bases from J; bases unmatched to any gene: 10. Germline CDR1 LGHNA, CDR2 YSLEER. This CDR3 region has 17 residues. The CDR3 here is CASSQLIAGVGADTQYF. The DNA of the CDR3 is TGCGCCAGCAGCCAACTTATAGCGGGAGTGGGAGCAGATACGCAGTATTTT.

The rearrangement links TRBV6-5 to TRBJ2-2, with D possibly TRBD1 on 5 matching bases. V was shortened by 5 bases and J by 0 bases, with 10 bases between the two germline ends. Germline CDR1 reads MNHEY; CDR2 reads SVGAGI. CDR3 length: 15 residues. Here the CDR3 DNA reads TGTGCCAGCAGTACAGGACGCGCGAACACCGGGGAGCTGTTTTTT. The encoded protein is CASSTGRANTGELFF.

This clone was found once. The gene calls are TRBV5-1 and TRBJ2-5; 7 nucleotides match TRBD1. The CDR3 has 13 residues. Trimming removed 5 bases from V and 4 bases from J; junction bases left unmatched: 5. CDR1 is SGHRS, CDR2 YFSETQ, per germline. The CDR3 region is CASRVGGAETQYF. The CDR3 DNA follows: TGCGCCAGCAGGGTAGGGGGCGCAGAGACCCAGTACTTC.

CDR3 residues: CASSELGTSGSAETQYF. In DNA, the CDR3 is TGTGCCAGCAGTGAATTGGGTACTAGCGGGAGTGCAGAGACCCAGTACTTC. V is TRBV2 and J is TRBJ2-5; 11 nucleotides line up with TRBD2. V was pared by 2 bases and J by 4 bases, with 9 bases of the junction left unmatched. The CDR3 is 17 amino acids. CDR1 and CDR2 from the germline V gene are SNHLY and FYNNEI.

The rearrangement joins TRBV7-3 to TRBJ2-1; 8 bases align to TRBD2. Germline trimming cut 5 bases from V and 7 bases from J; bases unmatched to any gene: 10. Germline-derived CDR1 and CDR2 are SGHTA and FQGTGA. The CDR3 contains 15 residues. The CDR3 sequence is CASSPGLGSWNEQFF. The CDR3 DNA follows: TGTGCCAGCAGCCCGGGACTAGGTAGCTGGAATGAGCAGTTCTTC. The full variable domain, rest sourced from reference TRBV7-3 and TRBJ2-1, is GAGVSQTPSNKVTEKGKYVELRCDPISGHTALYWYRQSLGQGPEFLIYFQGTGAADDSGLPNDRFFAVRPEGSVSTLKIQRTERGDSAVYLCASSPGLGSWNEQFFGPGTRLTVL.

CDR3 nucleotide sequence: TGTGCCAGCAGCTTAGCGGCAGGGCCTTACAATGAGCAGTTCTTC. This codes for CASSLAAGPYNEQFF. V usage is TRBV7-2 and J usage is TRBJ2-1; D is possibly TRBD1 (5 bases). The CDR3 extends over 15 amino acids. The germline V gene encodes CDR1 SGHTA and CDR2 FQGNSA. V dropped 0 bases and J dropped 4 bases, with 10 bases sitting between them.

The DNA for the CDR3 is TGCGCCAGCAGCCAAGACACAGCCAGAGTGGAGCAGTACTTC. Its translation: CASSQDTARVEQYF. The rearrangement joins TRBV4-3 to TRBJ2-7; D gene unclear. The germline gives CDR1 LGHNA, CDR2 YSLEER. The V and J ends lost 0 bases and 7 bases respectively, with 13 bases between them. The CDR3 length is 14 residues.

The table lists this clone with a few counts. V usage is TRBV7-6 and J usage is TRBJ2-1; D possibly corresponds to TRBD2 (5 bases). Trimming pared 3 bases from V and 8 bases from J, leaving 14 bases between. Germline V gives CDR1 SGHVS, CDR2 FNYEAQ. The CDR3 contains 14 residues. The CDR3 DNA reads as TGTGCCAGCAGCTTCAGAGGGCCCAGCGATGAGCAGTTCTTC. It encodes CASSFRGPSDEQFF.